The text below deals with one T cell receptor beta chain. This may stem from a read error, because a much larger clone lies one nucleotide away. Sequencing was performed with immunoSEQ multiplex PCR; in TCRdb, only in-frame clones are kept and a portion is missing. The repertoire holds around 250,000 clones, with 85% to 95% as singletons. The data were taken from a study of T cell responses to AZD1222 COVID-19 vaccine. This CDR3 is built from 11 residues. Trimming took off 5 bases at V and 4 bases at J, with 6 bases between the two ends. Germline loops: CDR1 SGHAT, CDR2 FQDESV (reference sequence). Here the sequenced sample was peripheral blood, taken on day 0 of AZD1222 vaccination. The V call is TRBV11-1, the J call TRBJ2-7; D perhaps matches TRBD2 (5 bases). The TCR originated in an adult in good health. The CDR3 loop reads CASSRGYEQYF. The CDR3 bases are TGTGCCAGCAGCCGAGGGTACGAGCAGTACTTC.